A selection of T cell receptor beta chains follows, all from one sample in a study of blood T cells in healthy people across ages. Via MiXCR, TCRdb re-called the 5' RACE reads, giving one row per CDR3 protein. The sample gives 550,000 to 800,000 distinct CDR3 sequences, around a fifth of which show up once; roughly 3.6% is in the top ten. Sequencing input: blood. The origin of the receptors is a man aged 65 to 85 in good health. The CDR3 runs from the conserved cysteine through the conserved F or W. The D gene is left open where the match is weak. A clone size is listed for some rows: how often the clone was seen (once, few, many), or a class if it is expanded.

V	J	size	D	DNA	CDR3
TRBV11-3	TRBJ2-7	.	.	TGTGCCAGCAGCTTCGGAATTGGGGACGAGCAGTACTTC	CASSFGIGDEQYF
TRBV7-2	TRBJ2-2	few	TRBD2	TGTGCCAGCAGCTCCCAGGGACTAGCGACCGGGGAGCTGTTTTTT	CASSSQGLATGELFF
TRBV5-1	TRBJ1-4	.	.	TGCGCCAGCAGCACCGGACGGGGGAGGGAAAAACTGTTTTTT	CASSTGRGREKLFF
TRBV20-1	TRBJ2-1	few	.	TGCAGTGCACTTACCCGGGGATATGAGCAGTTCTTC	CSALTRGYEQFF
TRBV18	TRBJ1-2	few	.	TGTGCCAGCTCACCACGGGGTGTCGGCTACACCTTC	CASSPRGVGYTF
TRBV7-9	TRBJ1-5	.	.	TGTGCCAGCAGCTTACCCAATCCCGGGAAGCCCCAGCATTTT	CASSLPNPGKPQHF
TRBV6-5	TRBJ2-3	.	TRBD2	TGTGCCAGCGTTGGGGCTAGCGGCTACACAGATACGCAGTATTTT	CASVGASGYTDTQYF
TRBV7-2	TRBJ2-3	few	TRBD2	TGTGCCAGCAGCTTGTGGGCGAGCGGGAGCGGATCAGATACGCAGTATTTT	CASSLWASGSGSDTQYF
TRBV5-1	TRBJ1-4	few	.	TGCGCCAGCAGAGAGGGATCAACTAATGAAAAACTGTTTTTT	CASREGSTNEKLFF
TRBV3-1	TRBJ2-4	.	TRBD2	TGTGCCAGCAGCCGCTATGAGGGACTAGCGGGACGCATTCAGTACTTC	CASSRYEGLAGRIQYF
TRBV7-3	TRBJ2-7	.	.	TGTGCCAGCAGCTTTCGACCCCACGAGCAGTACTTC	CASSFRPHEQYF
TRBV20-1	TRBJ2-7	few	.	TGCAGTGCAACCGGGACACAAAATACCTACGAGCAGTACTTC	CSATGTQNTYEQYF
TRBV29-1	TRBJ1-1	.	.	TGCAGCGTTGAAGGTATGAACCTGAACACTGAAGCTTTCTTT	CSVEGMNLNTEAFF
TRBV7-8	TRBJ2-7	.	.	TGTGCCAGCAGCGCACAGGGACCCCTTCTGATTTACGGGCAGTACTTC	CASSAQGPLLIYGQYF
TRBV6-2/TRBV6-3	TRBJ2-7	.	.	TGTGCCAGCAGTTACGGGGGTAAAAGTGAGCAGTACTTC	CASSYGGKSEQYF
TRBV6-1	TRBJ2-7	.	TRBD2	TGTGCCAGCAGTAAAACGGGACTAGAGACCGAGCAGTACTTC	CASSKTGLETEQYF
TRBV5-6	TRBJ2-2	many	.	TGTGCCAGCAGCTTGCCTTTGGGGGCGGCCACCGGGGAGCTGTTTTTT	CASSLPLGAATGELFF
TRBV7-2	TRBJ1-1	few	.	TGTGCCAGCAGCTTAGAAGGCAGGCTGAACACTGAAGCTTTCTTT	CASSLEGRLNTEAFF
TRBV29-1	TRBJ2-1	.	TRBD2	TGCAGCGTTGCCTCACTAGCGGGAGCCTACAATGAGCAGTTCTTC	CSVASLAGAYNEQFF
TRBV29-1	TRBJ1-1	many	TRBD1	TGCAGCGTCCAGCAGGGACAGGGAGGTACTGAAGCTTTCTTT	CSVQQGQGGTEAFF
TRBV10-1	TRBJ2-2	few	.	TGCGCCAGCAGTGTTGGAGGGGCGATGAACACCGGGGAGCTGTTTTTT	CASSVGGAMNTGELFF
TRBV5-1	TRBJ1-1	.	.	TGCGCCAGCACTTCCCGGTGGGCCGGGGCCCCTAACAGTACTGAAGCTTTCTTT	CASTSRWAGAPNSTEAFF